The clone carrying this T cell receptor beta chain was recorded many times. Its antigen is undetermined. Time point defined: healthy volunteer bleed at 2 weeks. Whole blood, unfractionated, served as the material for total RNA extraction. These data are taken from a study of human T cells and chemical hapten exposure. Study information: From small differences in pooled library volume came most of the variation in per-sample TCR yields. Study results and limitations: Following DPC sensitization, TCRs present above 1 in 1000 frequency showed no change.

V was pared by 2 bases and J by 3 bases, with 16 bases of the junction left unmatched. CDR3 length: 19 amino acids. Germline V gene data show CDR1 as LGHDT and CDR2 as YNNKEL (reference sequence). In the library, unique molecular identifiers were attached to individual cDNA molecules. A single record per CDR3 protein comes from TCRdb applying MiXCR to the RACE reads. The sample lists 35,000 to 50,000 distinct CDR3 sequences; about 3.9% were seen once. Material: whole blood. The receptor's source is a female donor in good health. Some clones in this sample may be carry-over from other donors' samples. V and J are TRBV3-1 and TRBJ2-3, with 8 bases aligning to TRBD1. The CDR3 here is CASSQTPGKAGGRTDTQYF. The DNA for the CDR3 is TGTGCCAGCAGCCAAACCCCCGGGAAGGCAGGGGGCAGGACAGATACGCAGTATTTT.